Listed below are T cell receptor beta chains from one sample, sequenced in a study of technical replicates of blood from several donors. Clones were read by immunoSEQ multiplex PCR, and TCRdb kept only the in-frame ones, dropping some. There are tens of thousands of clones in the sample; less than 98% occur only once, and less than 0.2% lies in the top ten. The sample was T cells isolated from PBMCs. The receptors shown here come from a human donor in good health. The CDR3 runs from the conserved cysteine through the conserved F or W. Each record gives: D gene, clone size, CDR3 length, V gene, J gene, CDR3 protein, CDR3 DNA. D genes are given only for firm matches. The listing skips clone size in some rows; elsewhere it reads once, few, many or a size class.

TRBD1	-	17	TRBV6-1	TRBJ1-6	CASSELDRRGYNSPLHF	TGTGCCAGCAGTGAGCTGGACAGGAGGGGGTATAATTCACCCCTCCACTTT
-	once	13	TRBV19	TRBJ1-1	CASSIVWGPEAFF	TGTGCCAGTAGTATAGTGTGGGGGCCTGAAGCTTTCTTT
TRBD1	-	12	TRBV18	TRBJ2-7	CASSRRQGEQYF	TGTGCCAGCTCACGACGACAGGGCGAGCAGTACTTC
TRBD1	-	17	TRBV6-4	TRBJ1-2	CASSDTQGGTDYYGYTF	TGTGCCAGCAGTGACACACAGGGGGGAACGGACTACTATGGCTACACCTTC
-	-	13	TRBV6-5	TRBJ2-1	CASSYSNPGEQFF	TGTGCCAGCAGTTACTCGAACCCGGGTGAGCAGTTCTTC
TRBD2	-	16	TRBV5-4	TRBJ2-2	CASSLVSGVNTGELFF	TGTGCCAGCAGCTTGGTTAGCGGGGTTAACACCGGGGAGCTGTTTTTT
TRBD2	-	16	TRBV5-1	TRBJ2-3	CASSLRTSGDKDTQYF	TGCGCCAGCAGCTTGAGGACTAGCGGAGACAAGGATACGCAGTATTTT
-	-	13	TRBV27	TRBJ2-7	CASSLSEGTEQYF	TGTGCCAGCAGTTTATCTGAGGGTACGGAGCAGTACTTC
TRBD1	-	15	TRBV7-9	TRBJ2-3	CASSLMTGSTDTQYF	TGTGCCAGCAGCCTCATGACAGGGAGCACAGATACGCAGTATTTT
-	-	11	TRBV19	TRBJ2-2	CASTFLGELFF	TGTGCCAGTACCTTTCTAGGGGAGCTGTTTTTT
TRBD2	-	16	TRBV7-2	TRBJ2-7	CASSGLLAGGTYEQYF	TGTGCCAGCAGCGGTCTGCTAGCGGGGGGCACCTACGAGCAGTACTTC
-	-	11	TRBV30	TRBJ2-5	CAWSAGETQYF	TGTGCCTGGAGCGCGGGGGAGACCCAGTACTTC
-	-	14	TRBV5-1	TRBJ2-7	CASRQETVTYEQYF	TGCGCCAGCAGACAAGAAACAGTCACCTACGAGCAGTACTTC
TRBD2	-	16	TRBV7-8	TRBJ2-2	CASRRGTSAFTGELFF	TGTGCCAGCAGGCGCGGGACTAGCGCTTTCACCGGGGAGCTGTTTTTT
-	-	11	TRBV6-5	TRBJ2-7	CASSKTGEQYF	TGTGCCAGCAGTAAAACAGGAGAGCAGTACTTC
-	-	12	TRBV7-8	TRBJ2-3	CASSPGVDTQYF	TGTGCCAGCAGCCCCGGGGTCGATACGCAGTATTTT
TRBD1	-	16	TRBV15	TRBJ2-2	CATSAQGATRTGELFF	TGTGCCACCAGCGCACAGGGGGCGACGAGGACCGGGGAGCTGTTTTTT
TRBD1	-	13	TRBV5-6	TRBJ2-3	CASRGQGQDTQYF	TGTGCCAGCAGAGGACAGGGGCAAGATACGCAGTATTTT
TRBD1	-	13	TRBV6-6	TRBJ1-5	CASSGQVNQPQHF	TGTGCCAGCAGTGGACAGGTCAATCAGCCCCAGCATTTT
TRBD1	-	16	TRBV5-1	TRBJ2-5	CASSSSGGTVRETQYF	TGCGCCAGCAGCTCGTCGGGTGGGACAGTACGAGAGACCCAGTACTTC
-	-	14	TRBV27	TRBJ2-7	CASSSSLMQYEQYF	TGTGCCAGCAGTTCCTCACTGATGCAATACGAGCAGTACTTC
-	-	13	TRBV27	TRBJ2-7	CASSPLGRYEQYF	TGTGCCAGCAGTCCGCTGGGCCGCTACGAGCAGTACTTC
-	-	16	TRBV5-1	TRBJ1-1	CASSLETAVGNTEAFF	TGCGCCAGCAGCTTGGAGACAGCTGTGGGAAACACTGAAGCTTTCTTT
TRBD2	-	17	TRBV5-5	TRBJ2-2	CASSSFLAGGSTGELFF	TGTGCCAGCAGCTCTTTCCTAGCGGGAGGTAGCACTGGGGAGCTGTTTTTT
-	-	13	TRBV7-2	TRBJ1-1	CASSLQGFTEAFF	TGTGCCAGCAGCTTACAGGGGTTCACTGAAGCTTTCTTT
TRBD1	-	14	TRBV27	TRBJ1-5	CASSLSGTVEPQHF	TGTGCCAGCAGTCTCTCCGGGACAGTCGAGCCCCAGCATTTT
-	-	15	TRBV5-1	TRBJ1-4	CASSPSRATNEKLFF	TGCGCCAGCTCCCCCTCTCGGGCAACTAATGAAAAACTGTTTTTT
-	-	15	TRBV6-5	TRBJ2-7	CASSRGHPMGYEQYF	TGTGCCAGCAGCCGAGGACATCCTATGGGCTACGAGCAGTACTTC
-	-	16	TRBV21-1	TRBJ1-5	CASSNLSVDGNQPQHF	TGTGCCAGCAGCAACCTATCGGTCGACGGGAATCAGCCCCAGCATTTT
TRBD1	-	13	TRBV2	TRBJ1-3	CASISGTDGSIYF	TGTGCCAGCATCTCCGGGACAGACGGGTCCATATATTTT
TRBD1	few	15	TRBV5-8	TRBJ1-5	CASSLVQGARQPQHF	TGTGCCAGCAGCTTGGTCCAGGGGGCAAGACAGCCCCAGCATTTT
-	-	14	TRBV10-1	TRBJ2-2	CASIGLQLTGELFF	TGCGCCAGCATTGGACTCCAACTAACCGGGGAGCTGTTTTTT
-	once	16	TRBV6-5	TRBJ2-7	CASSYSSRQGLYEQYF	TGTGCCAGCAGTTACTCGAGTCGTCAGGGGCTCTACGAGCAGTACTTC
-	-	14	TRBV6-1	TRBJ1-2	CASSVPARADGYTF	TGTGCCAGCAGTGTCCCTGCCAGGGCTGATGGCTACACCTTC
TRBD1	-	18	TRBV7-8	TRBJ1-5	CASSSISPGQGRRQPQHF	TGTGCCAGCAGCTCTATAAGCCCGGGACAGGGAAGACGTCAGCCCCAGCATTTT
-	-	13	TRBV28	TRBJ2-1	CASSLSAGAGKFF	TGTGCCAGCAGTTTAAGTGCGGGGGCGGGGAAGTTCTTC
-	-	14	TRBV4-2	TRBJ1-1	CASSQEGGTTEAFF	TGTGCCAGCAGCCAAGAGGGGGGGACCACTGAAGCTTTCTTT
TRBD2	-	15	TRBV5-1	TRBJ2-1	CASSWGTSGDLEQFF	TGCGCCAGCAGCTGGGGGACTAGCGGGGACTTAGAGCAGTTCTTC
-	-	11	TRBV20-1	TRBJ2-2	CSGIQGGELFF	TGCAGTGGCATACAGGGCGGGGAGCTGTTTTTT
TRBD1	-	12	TRBV7-9	TRBJ1-2	CASSYGTGGYTF	TGTGCCAGCAGCTATGGGACAGGGGGCTACACCTTC
TRBD1	-	14	TRBV5-1	TRBJ2-6	CASRTGSGANVLTF	TGCGCCAGCAGGACAGGGTCCGGGGCCAACGTCCTGACTTTC